These T cell receptor beta chains were read from a single sample in a study of cytomegalovirus exposure and HLA in healthy donors. Generated by immunoSEQ multiplex PCR, the TCRdb table keeps only in-frame clones and is missing some. Among just under 95,000 clones, approximately 84% were seen once, and the ten largest hold around 1.2%. Sequencing was done on a sample of PBMCs. Source of these receptors: a girl aged 2 to 10 in good health and CMV-seropositive. Both conserved end residues are part of each CDR3. Fields, in order: J gene, V gene, D gene, clone size, CDR3 DNA, CDR3 protein. A D gene is named only where the DNA matches it firmly. Clone size is given for some rows only: seen once, a few or many times, or a class if the clone is expanded.

TRBJ1-4,TRBV4-1,NA,NA,TGCGCCAGCAGCCAAGATCATTCGGGGGTCACTAATGAAAAACTGTTTTTT,CASSQDHSGVTNEKLFF
TRBJ2-7,TRBV5-4,NA,NA,TGTGCCAGCAGCTACCGGGACACCACATACGAGCAGTACTTC,CASSYRDTTYEQYF
TRBJ1-2,TRBV7-8,TRBD1,NA,TGTGCCAGCAGGGGGGAGACAGGGCTCGGCTACACCTTC,CASRGETGLGYTF
TRBJ2-7,TRBV28,TRBD2,NA,TGTGCCAGCAGTTTACCGACTAGCGGGAGCTCCTACGAGCAGTACTTC,CASSLPTSGSSYEQYF
TRBJ2-7,TRBV28,NA,NA,TGTGCCAGCAGCCTCGAGGGTTTGCCCTACGAGCAGTACTTC,CASSLEGLPYEQYF
TRBJ2-1,TRBV4-1,TRBD2,NA,TGCGCCAGCAGCCAAGTGGGGACTCCTAGCGGGAGCCCCCAGTTCTTC,CASSQVGTPSGSPQFF
TRBJ2-7,TRBV7-9,TRBD2,NA,TGTGCCAGCAGCACCGGGACTAGCGGCTCCTACGAGCAGTACTTC,CASSTGTSGSYEQYF
TRBJ2-1,TRBV4-1,NA,NA,TGCGCCAGCAGCCAAGCGACTAGATACGGCAATGAGCAGTTCTTC,CASSQATRYGNEQFF
TRBJ2-7,TRBV6-5,NA,NA,TGTGCCAGCAGACCCCCCTCCAGAACCTACGAGCAGTACTTC,CASRPPSRTYEQYF
TRBJ2-7,TRBV6-5,NA,NA,TGTGCCAGCGGCAGGGACTACGAGCAGTACTTC,CASGRDYEQYF
TRBJ1-4,TRBV27,NA,NA,TGTGCCAGCAGTTTGAGGGTGGGGGGTGAAAAACTGTTTTTT,CASSLRVGGEKLFF
TRBJ2-5,TRBV28,NA,NA,TGTGCCAGCAGTTTGCAAACTGAGACCCAGTACTTC,CASSLQTETQYF
TRBJ1-5,TRBV5-4,NA,NA,TGTGCCAGCAGCAGAGAGCCGGAGGGGGGGCTGCCCCAGCATTTT,CASSREPEGGLPQHF
TRBJ1-3,TRBV4-1,TRBD1,NA,TGCGCCAGCAGCCAAGCGTGGCCCTCGGGACAGGGAAACACCATATATTTT,CASSQAWPSGQGNTIYF
TRBJ1-2,TRBV28,TRBD1,NA,TGTGCCAGCAGCCAACAGGGGAAGGCCTATGGCTACACCTTC,CASSQQGKAYGYTF
TRBJ1-1,TRBV27,NA,NA,TGTGCCAGTTTCGGTCTAAGAGCTTTCTTT,CASFGLRAFF
TRBJ2-5,TRBV14,NA,NA,TGTGCCAGCCTCCAAGAGACCCAGTACTTC,CASLQETQYF
TRBJ2-7,TRBV29-1,TRBD1,few,TGCAGCGTTGGACAGGGCGCCTACGAGCAGTACTTC,CSVGQGAYEQYF
TRBJ2-3,TRBV5-6,TRBD2,NA,TGTGCCAGCAGCTTCTCTAGGATAGCGGGGGTCACAGATACGCAGTATTTT,CASSFSRIAGVTDTQYF
TRBJ2-3,TRBV2,NA,NA,TGTGCCAGCAGTTCTCAAAGGGGGGATACGCAGTATTTT,CASSSQRGDTQYF
TRBJ1-5,TRBV6-1,NA,NA,TGTGCCAGCCTAAGCAATCAGCCCCAGCATTTT,CASLSNQPQHF
TRBJ2-7,TRBV4-3,NA,NA,TGCGCCAGCAGCCCAAAGAGGGCCTCCGGGTACGAGCAGTACTTC,CASSPKRASGYEQYF
TRBJ2-5,TRBV4-1,TRBD1,few,TGCGCCAGCAGAAACGGACAGGGCGGGATACACCAAGAGACCCAGTACTTC,CASRNGQGGIHQETQYF
TRBJ1-4,TRBV18,NA,NA,TGTGCCAGCTCACCCTACAGGGTTACGGGAGAAAAACTGTTTTTT,CASSPYRVTGEKLFF